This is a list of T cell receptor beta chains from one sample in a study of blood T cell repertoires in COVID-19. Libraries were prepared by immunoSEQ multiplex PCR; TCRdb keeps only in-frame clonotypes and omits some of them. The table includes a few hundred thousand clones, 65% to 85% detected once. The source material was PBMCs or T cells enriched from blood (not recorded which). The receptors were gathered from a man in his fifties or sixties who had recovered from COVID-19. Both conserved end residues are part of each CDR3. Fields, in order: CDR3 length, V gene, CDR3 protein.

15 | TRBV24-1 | CATSDPRTGNQPQHF
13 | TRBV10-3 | CAISDGGNQPQHF
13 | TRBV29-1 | CSVTGTGGPEQYF
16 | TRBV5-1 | CASSLDQQGLGEKLFF
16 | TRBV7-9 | CASSSGTGTLNYGYTF
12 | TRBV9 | CASSLYVGGYTF
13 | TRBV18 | CASSPLQDQPQHF
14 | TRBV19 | CASTLSSSGYGYTF
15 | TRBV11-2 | CASSIGGFTGNTIYF
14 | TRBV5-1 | CASSFSGGIYEQYF
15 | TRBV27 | CASRLGQGLGEKLFF
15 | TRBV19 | CASSMMGASNQPQHF
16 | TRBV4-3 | CASSQQTGNRAYEQYF
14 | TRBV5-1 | CASSLAGGQDGYTF
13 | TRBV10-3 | CATVADLYNEQFF
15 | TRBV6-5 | CASGTPARTDYGYTF
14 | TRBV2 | CASSSGAGRTEAFF
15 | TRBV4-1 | CASSHQQGANEKLFF
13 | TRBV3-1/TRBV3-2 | CASSPRTGTEAFF
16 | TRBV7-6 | CASSLGTGVGFAEAFF
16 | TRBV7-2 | CASSGSGVSYNSPLHF
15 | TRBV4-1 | CASSQTTAPNSPLHF
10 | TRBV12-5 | CASGRDGYTF
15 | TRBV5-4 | CASSLVAGGTDTQYF
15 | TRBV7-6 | CASSLSGTRDTEAFF
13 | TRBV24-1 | CATNQGFNQPQHF
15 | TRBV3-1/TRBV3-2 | CASSQLAGGPETQYF
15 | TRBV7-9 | CASSPRAGRNYEQYF
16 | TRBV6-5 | CASSYLAGVNHNEQFF
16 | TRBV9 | CASSVGTSGDIDTQYF
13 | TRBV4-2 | CATKEAGGYEQYF
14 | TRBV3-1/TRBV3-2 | CASSQVTPRYGYTF
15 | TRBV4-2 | CASSQEPGHRQPQHF
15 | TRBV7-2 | CASSLGQINNQPQHF
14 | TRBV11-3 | CASSLSFGDTEAFF
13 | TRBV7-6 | CASSFQFTDTQYF
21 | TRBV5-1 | CASSLPSFDRGSPSGANVLTF
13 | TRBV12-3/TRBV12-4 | CASSLRQGGEQYF
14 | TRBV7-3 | CASSLLGRTDTQYF
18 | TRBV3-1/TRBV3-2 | CASSTTNEDLSGANVLTF
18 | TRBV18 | CASSPSWTSGIRAYEQYF
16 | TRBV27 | CASSRRTATFLETQYF
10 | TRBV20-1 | CSATGAEAFF
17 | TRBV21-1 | CASSKAPTGGCWLEAFF
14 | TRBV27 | CASTPIAGSYEQYF
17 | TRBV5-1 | CASSLISNGQGFSPLHF
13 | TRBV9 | CASSAGGDQPQHF
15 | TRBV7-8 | CASSPQGTEYSEQYF
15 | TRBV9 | CASSVAPSGANEQYF
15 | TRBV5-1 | CASRQDRPGNSPLHF
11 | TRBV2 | CASRQYYEQYF
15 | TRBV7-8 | CASSLASGANNEQFF
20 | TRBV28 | CASSLPETRGTSGDSYEQYF
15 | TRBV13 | CASSQTSGRAGEQFF
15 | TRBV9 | CASSVGGAPNEKLFF
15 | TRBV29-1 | CSVVETGDSNQPQHF